Listed here is a single TCR beta chain. Using immunoSEQ multiplex PCR, the repertoire was profiled, and TCRdb retains in-frame clones only, with some absent. The data hold 26,000 or so clones, with approximately 82% observed a single time. Germline V gene sequence: CDR1 KGHSH, CDR2 LQKENI. The V gene lost 4 bases and the J gene lost 2 bases, with 15 bases spanning the gap. This CDR3 has 15 residues. Specified time point: recipient sample about 28 days before transplant, after cytoreduction. These data come from a study of T cell clonotyping in hematopoietic cell transplantation. This sequence originates from a man aged 40-49 years with acute myeloid leukemia. Some clones in this sample may be carry-over from other donors' samples. The specimen comprised peripheral blood mononuclear cells, sampled before stem cell transplant. The V and J genes are TRBV18 and TRBJ2-7; D may correspond to TRBD1 or TRBD2 (5 bases each). The CDR3 DNA follows: TGTGCCAGCTCACTCGAGGGGAACCCTACCTACGAGCAGTACTTC. Translating it yields CASSLEGNPTYEQYF.